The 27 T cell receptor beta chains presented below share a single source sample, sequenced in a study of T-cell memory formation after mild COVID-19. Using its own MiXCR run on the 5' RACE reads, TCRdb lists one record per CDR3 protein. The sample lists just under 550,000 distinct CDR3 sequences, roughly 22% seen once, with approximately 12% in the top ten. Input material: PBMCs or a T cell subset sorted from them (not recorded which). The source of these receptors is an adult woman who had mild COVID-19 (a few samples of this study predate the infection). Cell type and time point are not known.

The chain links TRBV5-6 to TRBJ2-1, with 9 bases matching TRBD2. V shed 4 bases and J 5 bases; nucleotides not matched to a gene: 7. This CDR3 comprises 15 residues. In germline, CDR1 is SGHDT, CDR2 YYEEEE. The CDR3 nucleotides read TGTGCCAGCAGCCCCCCTAGCGGGATGAACAATGAGCAGTTCTTC. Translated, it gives CASSPPSGMNNEQFF.

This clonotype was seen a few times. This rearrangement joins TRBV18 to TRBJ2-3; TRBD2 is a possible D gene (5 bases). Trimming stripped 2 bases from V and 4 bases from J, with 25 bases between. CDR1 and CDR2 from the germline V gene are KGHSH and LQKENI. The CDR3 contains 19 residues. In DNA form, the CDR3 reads TGTGCCAGCTCACCATCTAGCCCTTCCATACTGGATCTAGCAGATACGCAGTATTTT. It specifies CASSPSSPSILDLADTQYF.

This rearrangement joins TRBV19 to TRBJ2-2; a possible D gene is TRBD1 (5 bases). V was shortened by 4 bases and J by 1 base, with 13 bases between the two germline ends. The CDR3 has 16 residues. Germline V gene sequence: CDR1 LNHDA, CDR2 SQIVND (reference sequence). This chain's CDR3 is CASSTSFGQNTGELFF. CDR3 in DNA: TGTGCCAGTAGTACCTCCTTCGGACAGAACACCGGGGAGCTGTTTTTT. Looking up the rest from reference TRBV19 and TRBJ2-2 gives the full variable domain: DGGITQSPKYLFRKEGQNVTLSCEQNLNHDAMYWYRQDPGQGLRLIYYSQIVNDFQKGDIAEGYSVSREKKESFPLTVTSAQKNPTAFYLCASSTSFGQNTGELFFGEGSRLTVL.

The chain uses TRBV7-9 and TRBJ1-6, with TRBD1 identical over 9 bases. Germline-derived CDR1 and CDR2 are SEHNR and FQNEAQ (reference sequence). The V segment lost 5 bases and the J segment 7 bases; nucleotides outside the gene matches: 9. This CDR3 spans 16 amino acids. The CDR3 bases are TGTGCCAGCAGCCCAGCTCACAGGGGGCAAAATTCACCCCTCCACTTT. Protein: CASSPAHRGQNSPLHF.

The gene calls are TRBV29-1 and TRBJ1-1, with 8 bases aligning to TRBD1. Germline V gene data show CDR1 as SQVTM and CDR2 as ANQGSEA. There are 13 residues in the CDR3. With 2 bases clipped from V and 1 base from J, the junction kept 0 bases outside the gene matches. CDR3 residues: CSVETGGNTEAFF. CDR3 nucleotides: TGCAGCGTTGAAACAGGGGGGAACACTGAAGCTTTCTTT. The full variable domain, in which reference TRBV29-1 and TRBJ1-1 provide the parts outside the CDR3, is SAVISQKPSRDICQRGTSLTIQCQVDSQVTMMFWYRQQPGQSLTLIATANQGSEATYESGFVIDKFPISRPNLTFSTLTVSNMSPEDSSIYLCSVETGGNTEAFFGQGTRLTVV.

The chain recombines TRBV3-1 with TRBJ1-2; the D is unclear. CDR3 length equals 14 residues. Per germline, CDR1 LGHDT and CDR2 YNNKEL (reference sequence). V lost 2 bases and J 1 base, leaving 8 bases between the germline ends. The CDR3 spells CASSQSEVNYGYTF. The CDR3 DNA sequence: TGTGCCAGCAGCCAATCTGAGGTTAACTATGGCTACACCTTC.

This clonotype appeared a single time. CDR3 amino acids: CASSLVSPSGRRSYEQYF. The DNA of the CDR3 is TGTGCCAGCAGCTTAGTTTCCCCTAGCGGGAGGAGGTCCTACGAGCAGTACTTC. This rearrangement joins TRBV7-6 to TRBJ2-7; 11 bases fit TRBD2. V lost 1 base and J lost 1; bases outside the gene matches: 9. The CDR3 is 18 amino acids. CDR1 is SGHVS, CDR2 FNYEAQ, per germline.

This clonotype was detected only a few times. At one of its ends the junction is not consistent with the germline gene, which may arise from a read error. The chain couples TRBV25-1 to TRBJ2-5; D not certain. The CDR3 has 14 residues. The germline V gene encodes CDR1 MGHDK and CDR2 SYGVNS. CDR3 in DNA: TGTGCCAGCAGTGAGGGCCACCCAAGAGAGGCCCAGTACTTC. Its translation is CASSEGHPREAQYF.

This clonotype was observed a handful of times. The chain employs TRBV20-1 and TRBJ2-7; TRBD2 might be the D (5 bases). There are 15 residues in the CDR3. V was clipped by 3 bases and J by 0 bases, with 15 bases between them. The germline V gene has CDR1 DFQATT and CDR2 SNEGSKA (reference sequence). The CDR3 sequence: CSARRTDYFSYEQYF. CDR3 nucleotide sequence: TGCAGTGCTAGGCGGACTGACTACTTCTCCTACGAGCAGTACTTC.

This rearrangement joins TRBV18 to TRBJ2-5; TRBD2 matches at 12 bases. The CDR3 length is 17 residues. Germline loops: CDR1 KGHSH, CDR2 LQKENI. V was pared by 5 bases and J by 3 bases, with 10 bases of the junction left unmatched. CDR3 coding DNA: TGTGCCAGCTCAGTTCTAGCGGGAGGGCCCGGCGAAGAGACCCAGTACTTC. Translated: CASSVLAGGPGEETQYF.

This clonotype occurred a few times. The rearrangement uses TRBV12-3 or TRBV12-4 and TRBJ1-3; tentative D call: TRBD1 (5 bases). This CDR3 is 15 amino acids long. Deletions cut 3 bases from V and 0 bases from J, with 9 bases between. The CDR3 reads CASSFQGTSGNTIYF. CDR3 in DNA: TGTGCCAGCAGTTTCCAGGGAACCTCTGGAAACACCATATATTTT.

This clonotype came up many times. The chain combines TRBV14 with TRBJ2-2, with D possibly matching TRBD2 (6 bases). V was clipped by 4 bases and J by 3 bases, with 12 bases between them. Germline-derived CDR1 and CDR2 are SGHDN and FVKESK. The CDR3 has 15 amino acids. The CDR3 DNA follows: TGTGCCAGCAGCCCCCTTGGGGGGTACACCGGGGAGCTGTTTTTT. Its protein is CASSPLGGYTGELFF.

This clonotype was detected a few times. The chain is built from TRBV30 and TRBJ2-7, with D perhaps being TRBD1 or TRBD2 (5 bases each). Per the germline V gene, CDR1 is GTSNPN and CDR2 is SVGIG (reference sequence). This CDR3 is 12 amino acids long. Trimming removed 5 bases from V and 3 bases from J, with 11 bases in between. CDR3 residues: CAWSGTVYEQYF. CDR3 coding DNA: TGTGCCTGGTCCGGGACCGTCTACGAGCAGTACTTC. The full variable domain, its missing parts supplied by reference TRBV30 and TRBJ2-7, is SQTIHQWPATLVQPVGSPLSLECTVEGTSNPNLYWYRQAAGRGLQLLFYSVGIGQISSEVPQNLSASRPQDRQFILSSKKLLLSDSGFYLCAWSGTVYEQYFGPGTRLTVT.

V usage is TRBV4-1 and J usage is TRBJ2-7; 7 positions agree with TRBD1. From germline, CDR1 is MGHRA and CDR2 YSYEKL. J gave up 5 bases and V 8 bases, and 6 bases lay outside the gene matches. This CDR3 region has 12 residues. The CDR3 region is CASVCQGDEQYF. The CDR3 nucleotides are TGCGCCAGCGTTTGCCAGGGGGACGAGCAGTACTTC.

As DNA, the CDR3 is TGTGCCAGCAGCCCCTCGAGGTTTTTCGATCAGCCCCAGCATTTT. Its protein is CASSPSRFFDQPQHF. V gene TRBV5-6 combines with J gene TRBJ1-5; D not resolved. The CDR3 consists of 15 residues. The V gene's germline CDR1 is SGHDT and CDR2 YYEEEE. V lost 4 bases and J 5 bases, leaving 16 bases between the germline ends. The variable domain in full, completed from reference TRBV5-6 and TRBJ1-5, reads DAGVTQSPTHLIKTRGQQVTLRCSPKSGHDTVSWYQQALGQGPQFIFQYYEEEERQRGNFPDRFSGHQFPNYSSELNVNALLLGDSALYLCASSPSRFFDQPQHFGDGTRLSIL.

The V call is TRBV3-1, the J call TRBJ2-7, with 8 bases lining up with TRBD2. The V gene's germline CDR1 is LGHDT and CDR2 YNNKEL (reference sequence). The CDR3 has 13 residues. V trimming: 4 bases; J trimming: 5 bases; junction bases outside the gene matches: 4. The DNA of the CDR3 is TGTGCCAGCAGCCGCGGGAGGATGGACGAGCAGTACTTC. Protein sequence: CASSRGRMDEQYF.

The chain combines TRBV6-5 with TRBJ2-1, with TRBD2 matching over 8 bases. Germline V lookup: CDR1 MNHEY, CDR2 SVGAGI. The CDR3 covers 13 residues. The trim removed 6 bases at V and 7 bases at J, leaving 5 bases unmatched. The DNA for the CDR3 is TGTGCCAGCAGGGGACTAGTGAGTAATGAGCAGTTCTTC. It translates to CASRGLVSNEQFF.

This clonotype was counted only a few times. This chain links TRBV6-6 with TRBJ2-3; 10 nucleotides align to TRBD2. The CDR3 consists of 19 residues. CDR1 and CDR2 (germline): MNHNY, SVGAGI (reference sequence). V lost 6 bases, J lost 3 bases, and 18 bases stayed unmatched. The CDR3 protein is CASSSSGGAVMGWTDTQYF. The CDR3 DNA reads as TGTGCCAGCAGCTCCAGCGGGGGGGCCGTGATGGGTTGGACAGATACGCAGTATTTT.

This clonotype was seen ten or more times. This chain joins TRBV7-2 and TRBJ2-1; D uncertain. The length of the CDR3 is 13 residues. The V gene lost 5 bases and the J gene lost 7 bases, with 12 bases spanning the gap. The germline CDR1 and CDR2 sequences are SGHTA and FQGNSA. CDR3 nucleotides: TGTGCCAGCAGCCTGCCTGCCCGGAATGAGCAGTTCTTC. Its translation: CASSLPARNEQFF.

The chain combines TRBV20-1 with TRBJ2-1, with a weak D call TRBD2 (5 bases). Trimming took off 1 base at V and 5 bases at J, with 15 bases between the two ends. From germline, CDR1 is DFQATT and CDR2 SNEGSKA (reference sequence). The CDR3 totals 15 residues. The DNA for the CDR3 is TGCAGTGCTAGAGCGTTAGCGAGCTATAACAATGAGCAGTTCTTC. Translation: CSARALASYNNEQFF.

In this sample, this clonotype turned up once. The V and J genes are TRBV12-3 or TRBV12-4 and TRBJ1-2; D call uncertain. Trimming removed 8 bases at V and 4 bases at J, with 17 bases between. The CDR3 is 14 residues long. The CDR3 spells CASSVSRAIYGYTF. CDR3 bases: TGTGCCAGCTCAGTTTCGAGGGCCATCTATGGCTACACCTTC.

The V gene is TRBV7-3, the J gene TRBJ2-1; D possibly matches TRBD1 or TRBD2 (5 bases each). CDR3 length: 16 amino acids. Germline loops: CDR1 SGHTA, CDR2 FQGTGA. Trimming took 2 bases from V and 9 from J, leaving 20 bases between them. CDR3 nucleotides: TGTGCCAGCAGCTTAGTCCCCCTTGGGGCAGGGAGTGAGCAGTTCTTC. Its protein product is CASSLVPLGAGSEQFF.

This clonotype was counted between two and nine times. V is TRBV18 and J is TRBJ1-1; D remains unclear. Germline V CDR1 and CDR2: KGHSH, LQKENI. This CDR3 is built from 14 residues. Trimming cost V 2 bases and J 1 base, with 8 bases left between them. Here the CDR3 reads CASSPYLGNTEAFF. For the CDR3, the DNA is TGTGCCAGCTCACCATACCTGGGGAACACTGAAGCTTTCTTT.

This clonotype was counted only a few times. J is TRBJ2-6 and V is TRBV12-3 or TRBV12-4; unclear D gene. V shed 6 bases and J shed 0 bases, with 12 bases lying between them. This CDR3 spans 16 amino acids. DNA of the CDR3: TGTGCCAGCAGACCCACCACCAGCTCTGGGGCCAACGTCCTGACTTTC. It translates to CASRPTTSSGANVLTF.

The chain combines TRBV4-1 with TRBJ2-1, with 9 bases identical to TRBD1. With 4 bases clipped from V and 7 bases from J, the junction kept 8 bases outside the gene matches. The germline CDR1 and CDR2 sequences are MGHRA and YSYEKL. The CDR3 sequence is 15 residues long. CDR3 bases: TGCGCCAGCAGCCGTACAGGGGGCGCGCTGAATGAGCAGTTCTTC. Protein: CASSRTGGALNEQFF.

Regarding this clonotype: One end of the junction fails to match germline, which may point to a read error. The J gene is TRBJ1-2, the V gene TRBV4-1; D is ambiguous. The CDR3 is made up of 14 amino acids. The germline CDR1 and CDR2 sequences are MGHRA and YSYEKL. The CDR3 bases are TGCCCCAGCAGCCAAGATGTGACGGTCTATGGCTACACCTTC. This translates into CPSSQDVTVYGYTF.

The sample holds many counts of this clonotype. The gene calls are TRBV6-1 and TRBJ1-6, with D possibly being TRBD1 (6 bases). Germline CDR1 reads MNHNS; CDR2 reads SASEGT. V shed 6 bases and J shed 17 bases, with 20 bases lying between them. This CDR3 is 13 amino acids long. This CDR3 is CASSASGTPGIHF. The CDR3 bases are TGTGCCAGCAGCGCCTCCGGGACACCCGGCATCCACTTT.